Below are 21 T cell receptor beta chains sequenced from a single sample in a study of breast tumors, draining lymph nodes, adjacent tissues. The lymph nodes were axillary draining lymph nodes from breast cancer patients. TCRdb recomputed calls from the multiplex PCR reads with MiXCR, one row per CDR3 protein. Seen here are some 140,000 distinct CDR3 sequences, approximately 20% observed once, and the top ten hold approximately 2.7%. The sample comprised axillary lymph node tissue. These receptors originate from a female donor with breast cancer. Some clones in this sample may be carry-over from other donors' samples.

This clonotype has ten or more counts. The chain recombines TRBV9 with TRBJ2-2, with a tentative D call TRBD2 (5 bases). The CDR3 is 15 amino acids. V dropped 0 bases and J dropped 4 bases, with 10 bases sitting between them. Germline-derived CDR1 and CDR2 are SGDLS and YYNGEE. CDR3 DNA sequence: TGTGCCAGCAGCGTAGTGGCTAGCCCCACCGGGGAGCTGTTTTTT. This encodes CASSVVASPTGELFF.

Notes on this clonotype: With a much larger clone just one base away, this may be a read error. The V gene is TRBV10-3, the J gene TRBJ2-2; perhaps TRBD1 as D (6 bases). The CDR3 loop spans 11 amino acids. Germline V gives CDR1 ENHRY, CDR2 SYGVKD. Between the trimmed V and J ends, which lost 11 bases and 3 bases, there was a span of 7 bases. The CDR3 DNA sequence: TGTGCCTCAGGGGACACCGGGGAGCTGTTTTTT. This sequence encodes CASGDTGELFF.

V is TRBV4-3 and J is TRBJ2-1; 9 bases align to TRBD2. CDR1 and CDR2 (germline): LGHNA, YSLEER. The trim removed 3 bases at V and 9 bases at J, leaving 9 bases unmatched. The CDR3 sequence is 15 residues long. The CDR3 DNA reads as TGCGCCAGCAGCCAGGGGGGTGTGCGGGAGGGTGAGCAGTTCTTC. Residues: CASSQGGVREGEQFF.

Regarding this clonotype: A much larger clonotype is one base distant, so this may be a read error. This chain links TRBV7-2 with TRBJ2-2, with 8 bases that match TRBD2. Trimming cost V 3 bases and J 6 bases; bases outside gene matches: 3. The germline V gene encodes CDR1 SGHTA and CDR2 FQGNSA. The CDR3 has 14 amino acids. The CDR3 reads CASSFAGLAGELFF. CDR3 nucleotide sequence: TGTGCCAGCAGCTTTGCGGGACTAGCCGGGGAGCTGTTTTTT.

This clonotype was seen repeatedly, ten times or more. V and J are TRBV7-8 and TRBJ1-3; 9 bases are a match to TRBD1. The CDR3 loop spans 18 amino acids. With V trimmed by 0 bases and J by 4 bases, 10 bases remained unmatched. Germline CDR1 and CDR2: SGHVS and FQNEAQ. The chain's CDR3 is CASSLADPGQGGGNTIYF. The CDR3 DNA reads as TGTGCCAGCAGCTTAGCGGACCCGGGACAGGGCGGCGGAAACACCATATATTTT.

Ten or more counts support this clonotype. The chain combines TRBV7-2 with TRBJ1-4; 7 nucleotides align to TRBD1. Losses at the gene ends were 3 bases for V and 7 bases for J; bases not matched to a gene: 2. There are 13 residues in the CDR3. Germline CDR1 is SGHTA and CDR2 is FQGNSA. CDR3 region: CASSLGTAEKLFF. The CDR3 nucleotides are TGTGCCAGCAGCTTGGGGACAGCTGAAAAACTGTTTTTT.

Notes on this clonotype: A read error is possible here, since a much larger clone lies one base away. This chain links TRBV9 with TRBJ1-3; D remains unclear. Per the germline V gene, CDR1 is SGDLS and CDR2 is YYNGEE. The V end was cut by 7 bases, the J end by 4 bases, with 15 bases between. The CDR3 is 14 amino acids. The CDR3 loop reads CASGFHRDGNTIYF. For the CDR3, the DNA is TGTGCCAGCGGCTTCCACAGAGACGGAAACACCATATATTTT.

The sample holds many counts of this clonotype. J is TRBJ2-3 and V is TRBV20-1; TRBD2 matches 13 bases. Germline CDR1 reads DFQATT; CDR2 reads SNEGSKA (reference sequence). The CDR3 is made up of 15 amino acids. The trim removed 5 bases at V and 4 bases at J, leaving 6 bases unmatched. CDR3 in DNA: TGCAGTGCTGGACTAGCGGGAGTAAGGGCAGATACGCAGTATTTT. This sequence encodes CSAGLAGVRADTQYF.

Only a few counts were recorded for this clonotype. DNA of the CDR3: TGTGCCAGCAGTTACAGGGTCGGGACCGGGGAGCTGTTTTTT. Translation: CASSYRVGTGELFF. The chain combines TRBV6-6 with TRBJ2-2; D unresolved. CDR1 and CDR2 from the germline V gene are MNHNY and SVGAGI (reference sequence). The CDR3 extends over 14 amino acids. V dropped 2 bases and J dropped 5 bases, with 9 bases sitting between them.

This clonotype was recorded many times. The chain links TRBV5-1 to TRBJ2-1; no definite D call. This CDR3 spans 14 amino acids. Germline V gene sequence: CDR1 SGHRS, CDR2 YFSETQ. The ends were cut back, 0 bases at V and 8 bases at J, with 12 bases in the middle. The CDR3 is CASSLDSTLDEQFF. The CDR3 DNA sequence: TGCGCCAGCAGCTTGGACTCCACCTTGGATGAGCAGTTCTTC.

There are many counts of this clonotype. The V gene is TRBV27, the J gene TRBJ2-7; D might be TRBD1 or TRBD2, each matching 5 bases. The V gene lost 5 bases and the J gene lost 7 bases, with 15 bases spanning the gap. This CDR3 is built from 13 residues. Per germline, CDR1 MNHEY and CDR2 SMNVEV (reference sequence). CDR3 sequence: CASSRAEGWEQYF. The CDR3 DNA sequence: TGTGCCAGCAGTAGAGCTGAGGGGTGGGAGCAGTACTTC.

This clonotype was counted ten times or more. The rearrangement joins TRBV6-2 or TRBV6-3 to TRBJ1-6, with D hard to call. The length of the CDR3 is 14 residues. Germline V gene lookup returns CDR1 MNHEY and CDR2 SVGEGT. Trimming stripped 6 bases from V and 0 bases from J, with 6 bases between. The CDR3 nucleotides are TGTGCCAGCAGGAAGAGCTCCTATAATTCACCCCTCCACTTT. It specifies CASRKSSYNSPLHF.

There are many counts of this clonotype. The chain uses TRBV6-2 or TRBV6-3 and TRBJ2-7; 8 bases align to TRBD1. The length of the CDR3 is 15 residues. J lost 2 bases, V lost 6 bases, and 9 bases had no gene match. Germline V lookup: CDR1 MNHEY, CDR2 SVGEGT. The CDR3 here is CASRFPGQGTYEQYF. The CDR3 DNA reads TGTGCCAGCAGATTTCCCGGACAGGGAACCTACGAGCAGTACTTC.

In the case of this clonotype: Possible read error: a much larger clone is one base away. The genes are TRBV15 and TRBJ2-2; D is possibly TRBD1 (6 bases). The CDR3 covers 18 residues. Germline assignment: CDR1 LNHNV and CDR2 YYDKDF (reference sequence). Trimming took 0 bases from V and 6 from J, leaving 20 bases between them. CDR3 amino acids: CATSRDELRGRGSGELFF. CDR3 in DNA: TGTGCCACCAGCAGAGATGAATTAAGGGGGAGAGGTTCCGGGGAGCTGTTTTTT. Drawing the rest from reference TRBV15 and TRBJ2-2, the complete variable domain is DAMVIQNPRYQVTQFGKPVTLSCSQTLNHNVMYWYQQKSSQAPKLLFHYYDKDFNNEADTPDNFQSRRPNTSFCFLDIRSPGLGDTAMYLCATSRDELRGRGSGELFFGEGSRLTVL.

The chain carries TRBV3-1 and TRBJ1-4; 8 bases are a match to TRBD1. Trimming removed 0 bases from V and 4 bases from J; junction bases left unmatched: 4. The CDR3 consists of 16 residues. Per germline, CDR1 LGHDT and CDR2 YNNKEL (reference sequence). CDR3 DNA: TGTGCCAGCAGCCAAGATCTCGGACAGGGTAATGAAAAACTGTTTTTT. Protein product: CASSQDLGQGNEKLFF.

The genes are TRBV10-2 and TRBJ2-7, with TRBD2 matching 12 bases. Per germline, CDR1 WSHSY and CDR2 SAAADI. The length of the CDR3 is 17 residues. The V segment lost 0 bases and the J segment 2 bases; nucleotides outside the gene matches: 5. The CDR3 spells CASSESTLAGGPYEQYF. The CDR3 region has the DNA TGCGCCAGCAGTGAGTCGACTCTAGCGGGAGGGCCCTACGAGCAGTACTTC.

This clonotype was recorded many times. The rearrangement links TRBV15 to TRBJ2-7; D uncertain. This CDR3 region has 13 residues. Germline V gene sequence: CDR1 LNHNV, CDR2 YYDKDF (reference sequence). With 1 base removed from V and 1 base from J, the gap between germline ends came to 5 bases. CDR3 sequence: CATSRVASYEQYF. The CDR3 nucleotides are TGTGCCACCAGCAGAGTAGCTTCCTACGAGCAGTACTTC.

Many counts were recorded for this clonotype. The chain has TRBV20-1 and TRBJ2-5, with D perhaps given as TRBD1 or TRBD2 (5 bases each). Trimming pared 5 bases from V and 4 bases from J, leaving 14 bases between. The length of the CDR3 is 13 residues. Germline V gene data show CDR1 as DFQATT and CDR2 as SNEGSKA (reference sequence). The CDR3 here is CSAAPGTGETQYF. The CDR3 DNA follows: TGCAGTGCTGCTCCCGGGACCGGAGAGACCCAGTACTTC.

With regard to this clonotype: A much larger clone is a single base away; this may be a read error. The V and J genes are TRBV12-3 or TRBV12-4 and TRBJ2-1, with 9 nucleotides matching TRBD2. CDR3 length equals 14 residues. In nucleotides, the CDR3 is TGTGCCAGCACGCTAGCGGGAAGGTACAGTGAGCAGTTCTTC. Residues: CASTLAGRYSEQFF.

In its sample, this clonotype was seen many times. The chain joins TRBV4-1 to TRBJ2-2; 8 nucleotides agree with TRBD2. This CDR3 region has 16 residues. Germline values: CDR1 MGHRA, CDR2 YSYEKL. Germline trimming cut 3 bases from V and 7 bases from J; bases unmatched to any gene: 10. CDR3 protein: CASSQTRAGVGGELFF. The CDR3 DNA reads TGCGCCAGCAGCCAGACCCGAGCGGGAGTGGGCGGGGAGCTGTTTTTT.

DNA of the CDR3: TGTGCCAGCAGTTCTACACTAGCGGGAGACTCCTACAATGAGCAGTTCTTC. This encodes CASSSTLAGDSYNEQFF. J is TRBJ2-1 and V is TRBV27; 11 bases fit TRBD2. Unmatched junction bases numbered 5, after V lost 4 bases and J lost 0 bases. Germline assignment: CDR1 MNHEY and CDR2 SMNVEV (reference sequence). The CDR3 is made up of 17 amino acids.